These T cell receptor beta chains were read from a single sample in a study of response to subunit inactivated influenza vaccine. Each CDR3 protein gets one entry after TCRdb re-called the RT-PCR reads with MiXCR. The data contain roughly 780,000 distinct CDR3 sequences, 15% to 20% of them singletons. Sequenced here: PBMCs from blood, sampled around 5 days after vaccination. The source of these receptors is a man in his forties or fifties who received an inactivated influenza vaccine. Both conserved end residues are part of each CDR3. Fields, in order: clone size, D gene, J gene, V gene, CDR3 length, CDR3 protein, CDR3 DNA. The D gene is left open where the match is weak. Rows give clone size only sometimes, using once, few, many, or a class for an expanded clone.

few TRBD2 TRBJ2-5 TRBV6-5 17 CASSYSTSGSEQETQYF TGTGCCAGCAGTTACTCTACTAGCGGGAGCGAACAAGAGACCCAGTACTTC
. . TRBJ2-5 TRBV2 14 CASSGIGYRETQYF TGTGCCAGCAGTGGGATTGGGTATCGGGAGACCCAGTACTTC
. . TRBJ2-5 TRBV6-1 16 CASRTRRLAGQETQYF TGTGCCAGCAGAACTAGGCGGCTGGCGGGTCAAGAGACCCAGTACTTC
. . TRBJ2-2 TRBV4-3 16 CASSQDGAGNTGELFF TGCGCCAGCAGCCAAGATGGGGCGGGGAACACCGGGGAGCTGTTTTTT
. TRBD1 TRBJ1-2 TRBV20-1 11 CSATGGDGYTF TGCAGTGCTACAGGGGGCGATGGCTACACCTTC
few . TRBJ1-1 TRBV5-1 15 CASSLEVGRVTEAFF TGCGCCAGCAGCTTGGAGGTGGGTCGGGTCACTGAAGCTTTCTTT
few TRBD1 TRBJ1-2 TRBV20-1 17 CSASNTLKQGARDGYTF TGCAGTGCTAGTAATACGCTGAAACAGGGGGCGCGTGATGGCTACACCTTC
. TRBD1 TRBJ2-1 TRBV7-2 15 CASSRWQGAGNEQFF TGTGCCAGCAGCCGTTGGCAGGGGGCGGGGAATGAGCAGTTCTTC
few . TRBJ1-2 TRBV20-1 13 CSAKWAGDYGYTF TGCAGTGCTAAATGGGCTGGAGACTATGGCTACACCTTC
. . TRBJ2-7 TRBV11-2 16 CASSQIPGHSGYEQYF TGTGCCAGCAGCCAAATCCCGGGACATTCAGGCTACGAGCAGTACTTC
. TRBD2 TRBJ2-7 TRBV4-2 16 CASSQDLAGGPYEQYF TGTGCCAGCAGCCAAGACTTAGCGGGAGGCCCCTACGAGCAGTACTTC
. . TRBJ2-1 TRBV4-1 18 CATFWQNPSVNSYNEQFF TGCGCCACCTTCTGGCAGAACCCCTCCGTCAACTCCTACAATGAGCAGTTCTTC
. TRBD1 TRBJ2-2 TRBV27 17 CASSHSPTGVNTGELFF TGTGCCAGCAGTCACTCCCCGACAGGGGTGAACACCGGGGAGCTGTTTTTT
. . TRBJ2-5 TRBV4-1 16 CASSQGSSLHQETQYF TGCGCCAGCAGCCAAGGTTCGAGCCTTCACCAAGAGACCCAGTACTTC
many . TRBJ2-5 TRBV20-1 12 CSARSGEETQYF TGCAGTGCTAGATCAGGGGAAGAGACCCAGTACTTC
many TRBD2 TRBJ2-1 TRBV4-3 20 CASSQDRVSGRLWGKNEQFF TGCGCCAGCAGCCAAGATCGGGTTAGCGGGAGGCTATGGGGTAAGAATGAGCAGTTCTTC
. . TRBJ2-6 TRBV18 17 CASSPPVGFSGANVLTF TGTGCCAGCTCACCACCTGTGGGGTTCTCTGGGGCCAACGTCCTGACTTTC
many TRBD1 TRBJ1-2 TRBV5-1 14 CASSRTGANYGYTF TGCGCCAGCAGCCGGACAGGCGCTAACTATGGCTACACCTTC
. TRBD1 TRBJ2-1 TRBV7-9 17 CASRSTTPIKTGAEQFF TGTGCCAGCAGATCCACCACCCCTATTAAGACAGGGGCTGAGCAGTTCTTC
few . TRBJ2-7 TRBV4-1 15 CASSQDAANPYEQYF TGCGCCAGCAGCCAAGACGCGGCTAATCCCTACGAGCAGTACTTC
. . TRBJ2-7 TRBV9 13 CASSRSSGYEQYF TGTGCCAGCAGCCGGTCCTCGGGGTACGAGCAGTACTTC
many TRBD1 TRBJ1-2 TRBV5-6 15 CASSLGQGAGYGYTF TGTGCCAGCAGCTTGGGCCAGGGGGCTGGCTATGGCTACACCTTC
few TRBD2 TRBJ2-1 TRBV15 15 CATSRAASGYDEQFF TGTGCCACCAGCAGAGCAGCTAGCGGGTACGATGAGCAGTTCTTC
few . TRBJ2-1 TRBV12-3/TRBV12-4 12 CASSLGVGGSFF TGTGCCAGCAGTTTAGGGGTCGGGGGCTCGTTCTTC
few . TRBJ2-2 TRBV28 14 CASSLSLDTGELFF TGTGCCAGCAGCCTATCCTTGGACACCGGGGAGCTGTTTTTT
few . TRBJ2-3 TRBV29-1 13 CSQVLGPTDTQYF TGCAGCCAGGTGCTAGGCCCCACAGATACGCAGTATTTT
. . TRBJ2-2 TRBV27 17 CASSPEGGAGRTGELFF TGTGCCAGCAGTCCAGAGGGTGGGGCAGGTCGAACCGGGGAGCTGTTTTTT
. . TRBJ1-1 TRBV20-1 11 CSASGPAEAFF TGCAGTGCTAGTGGGCCGGCTGAAGCTTTCTTT
once . TRBJ2-7 TRBV3-1 15 CASSQDLGRVYEQYF TGTGCCAGCAGCCAAGATCTGGGCAGGGTCTACGAGCAGTACTTC
many . TRBJ2-1 TRBV7-9 15 CASILEVQGHNEQFF TGTGCCAGCATCCTTGAGGTACAGGGCCACAATGAGCAGTTCTTC
. TRBD2 TRBJ2-7 TRBV10-3 13 CAIRLAERYEQYF TGTGCCATCCGACTAGCGGAGCGCTACGAGCAGTACTTC
few . TRBJ2-7 TRBV21-1 15 CASSRNPRSAGEQYF TGTGCCAGCAGCCGTAACCCGAGGTCAGCTGGGGAGCAGTACTTC
few . TRBJ2-7 TRBV29-1 12 CSVKQGNYEQYF TGCAGCGTTAAACAGGGAAACTACGAGCAGTACTTC
. . TRBJ2-3 TRBV5-1 17 CASSHWTGLHVTDTQYF TGCGCCAGCAGCCACTGGACCGGGTTGCACGTTACAGATACGCAGTATTTT
many . TRBJ1-4 TRBV12-3/TRBV12-4 12 CASSFPNEKLFF TGTGCCAGCAGTTTCCCTAATGAAAAACTGTTTTTT